The TCR beta chain under discussion was sequenced for a study of T cells in Graves' hyperthyroidism and ophthalmopathy. Across the whole study: Any treatment followed the collection of peripheral blood at initial diagnosis.

There are many counts of this clonotype. From RNA transcripts, TCR beta CDR3 regions were amplified. Initially, a first-round RT-PCR of the TCR CDR3 employed the HTBI primer set. Each CDR3 protein gets one entry after TCRdb re-called the multiplex PCR reads with MiXCR. The sample consists of a few hundred thousand distinct CDR3 sequences, 22% of them appearing once. Sequencing was done on a sample of blood. This receptor was obtained from a woman in her 70s with Graves' ophthalmopathy.

Here the CDR3 DNA reads TGCAGTGCCAGCTATTCCGTCGGGAGGGCAGATACGCAGTATTTT. Translation gives CSASYSVGRADTQYF. The chain recombines TRBV20-1 with TRBJ2-3, with 8 positions matching TRBD2. Trimming cost V 6 bases and J 4 bases; bases outside gene matches: 12. Germline CDR1 is DFQATT and CDR2 is SNEGSKA (reference sequence). The CDR3 is 15 residues long.